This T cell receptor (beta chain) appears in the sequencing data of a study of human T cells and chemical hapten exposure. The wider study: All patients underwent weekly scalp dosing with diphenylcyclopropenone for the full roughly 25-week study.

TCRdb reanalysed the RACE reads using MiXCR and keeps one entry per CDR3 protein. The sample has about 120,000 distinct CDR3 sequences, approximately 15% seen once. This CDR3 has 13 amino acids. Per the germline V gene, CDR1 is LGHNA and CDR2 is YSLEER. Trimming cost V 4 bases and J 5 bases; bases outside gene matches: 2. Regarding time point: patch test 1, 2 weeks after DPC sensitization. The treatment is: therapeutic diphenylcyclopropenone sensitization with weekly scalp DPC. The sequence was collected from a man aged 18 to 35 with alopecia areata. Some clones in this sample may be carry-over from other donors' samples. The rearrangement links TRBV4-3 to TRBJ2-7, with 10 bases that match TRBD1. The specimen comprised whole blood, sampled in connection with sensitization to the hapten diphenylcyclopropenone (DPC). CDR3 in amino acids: CASSRGQGNEQYF. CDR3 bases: TGCGCCAGCAGCCGGGGACAGGGGAACGAGCAGTACTTC.